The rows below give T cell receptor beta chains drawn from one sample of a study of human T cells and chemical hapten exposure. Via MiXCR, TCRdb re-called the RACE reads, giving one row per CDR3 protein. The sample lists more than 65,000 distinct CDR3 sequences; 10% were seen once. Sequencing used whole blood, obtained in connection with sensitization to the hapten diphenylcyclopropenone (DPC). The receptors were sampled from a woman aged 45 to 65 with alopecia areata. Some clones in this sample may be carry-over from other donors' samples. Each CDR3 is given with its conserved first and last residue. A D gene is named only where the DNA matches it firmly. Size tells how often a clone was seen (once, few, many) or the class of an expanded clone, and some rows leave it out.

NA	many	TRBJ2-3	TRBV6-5	TGTGCCAGCAGTTATCAACAGAGCACAGATACGCAGTATTTT	CASSYQQSTDTQYF
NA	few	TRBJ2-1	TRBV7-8	TGTGCCAGCAGTTCCCTAGACCATTACAATGAGCAGTTCTTC	CASSSLDHYNEQFF
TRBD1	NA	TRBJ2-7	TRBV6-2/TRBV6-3	TGTGCCAGCAGCCCCCGGGACAGCCGCCCCTACGAGCAGTACTTC	CASSPRDSRPYEQYF
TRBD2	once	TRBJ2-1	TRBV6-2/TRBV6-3	TGTGCCAGCAGGACTAGCGGGACAGCGCTCTACAATGAGCAGTTCTTC	CASRTSGTALYNEQFF
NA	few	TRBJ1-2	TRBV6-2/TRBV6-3	TGTGCCAGCAGTCGGGGTCTTGGCTACACCTTC	CASSRGLGYTF
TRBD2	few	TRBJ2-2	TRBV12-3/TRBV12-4	TGTGCCAGCAGTACCGTTGGGGGAGGGCGCACCGGGGAGCTGTTTTTT	CASSTVGGGRTGELFF
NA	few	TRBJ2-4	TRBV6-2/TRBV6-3	TGTGCCAGCAGTTACAACATCCTAGCCAAAAACATTCAGTACTTC	CASSYNILAKNIQYF
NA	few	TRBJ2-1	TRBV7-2	TGTGCCAGCAGCTTAGCCGGCGGGCTGAACTATGAGCAGTTCTTC	CASSLAGGLNYEQFF
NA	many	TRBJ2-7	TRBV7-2	TGTGCCAGCAGCCCGCGGACTGAGTACGGCGAGCAGTACTTC	CASSPRTEYGEQYF
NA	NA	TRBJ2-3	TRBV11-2	TGTGCCAGCAGCCCTTGGACCCTCACAGATACGCAGTATTTT	CASSPWTLTDTQYF
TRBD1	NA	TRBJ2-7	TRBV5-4	TGTGCCAGCAGCCGGAGGGGCAGGGGGCTCTACGAGCAGTACTTC	CASSRRGRGLYEQYF
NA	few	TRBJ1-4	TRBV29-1	TGCAGCGTTGAAGGCAGCGGGGAGAGAAAACTGTTTTTT	CSVEGSGERKLFF
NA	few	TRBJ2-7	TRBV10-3	TGTGCCTCCAGTAGCTTGGACTACGAGCAGTACTTC	CASSSLDYEQYF
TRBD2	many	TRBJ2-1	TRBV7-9	TGTGCCAGCAGCGCCGGACTAGCCCCCTACAATGAGCAGTTCTTC	CASSAGLAPYNEQFF
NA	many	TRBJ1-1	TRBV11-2	TGTGCCAGCAGCTTAGAGGAGTTGAACACTGAAGCTTTCTTT	CASSLEELNTEAFF
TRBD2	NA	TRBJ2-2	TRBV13	TGTGCCAGCAGTACAAGCGGGAGAGGGACCGGGGAGCTGTTTTTT	CASSTSGRGTGELFF
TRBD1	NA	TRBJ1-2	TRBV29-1	TGCAGCGTTGGGAGGACAGGGCAAGGCTATGGCTACACCTTC	CSVGRTGQGYGYTF
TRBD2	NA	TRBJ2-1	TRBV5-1	TGCGCCAGCAGCAAGGGACTAGCGGGCATGAATTACAATGAGCAGTTCTTC	CASSKGLAGMNYNEQFF
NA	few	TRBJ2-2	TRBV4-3	TGCGCCAGCAGCCAAGATTCGGTGCCCGGGGAGCTGTTTTTT	CASSQDSVPGELFF
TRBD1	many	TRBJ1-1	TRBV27	TGTGCCAGCAGTCGACAGGGAAGGAGTACTGAAGCTTTCTTT	CASSRQGRSTEAFF
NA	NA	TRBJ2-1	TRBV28	TGTGCCAGCAGTTTAGTGCTAGAGCAGTTCTTC	CASSLVLEQFF
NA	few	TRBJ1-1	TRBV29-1	TGCAGCGTTGTTCCCGGGGCGAACACTGAAGCTTTCTTT	CSVVPGANTEAFF
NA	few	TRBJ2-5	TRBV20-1	TGCAGTGCTAGAGATCTGAACAGGGTGGAGACCCAGTACTTC	CSARDLNRVETQYF
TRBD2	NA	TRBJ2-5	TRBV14	TGTGCCAGCAGCCAAGATAAGGGACTAGTACAAGAGACCCAGTACTTC	CASSQDKGLVQETQYF
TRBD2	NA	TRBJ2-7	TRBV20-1	TGCAGTGCTAGAACCCCAGGGACTAGCCCCACCTACGAGCAGTACTTC	CSARTPGTSPTYEQYF
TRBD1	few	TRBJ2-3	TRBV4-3	TGCGCCAGCAGCTGGCGGACAGGGGACACAGATACGCAGTATTTT	CASSWRTGDTDTQYF
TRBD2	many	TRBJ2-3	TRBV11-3	TGTGCCAGCAGCGTAGGACTAGCGGCTAGCACAGATACGCAGTATTTT	CASSVGLAASTDTQYF
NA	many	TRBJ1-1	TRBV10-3	TGTGCCATCAGTGACCACCATGAAGCTTTCTTT	CAISDHHEAFF
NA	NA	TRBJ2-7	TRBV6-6	TGTGCCAGCAGTTACTCTACTAGTACCTACGAGCAGTACTTC	CASSYSTSTYEQYF
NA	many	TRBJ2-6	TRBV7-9	TGTGCCAGCAGCTTATTGGCCACAGGGACTGGGGCCAACGTCCTGACTTTC	CASSLLATGTGANVLTF
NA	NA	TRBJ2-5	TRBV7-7	TGTGCTAGCAGCTTTTCAGGGAAAGAGACCCAGTACTTC	CASSFSGKETQYF
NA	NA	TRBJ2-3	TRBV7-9	TGTGCCAGCAGCCAAGGACAGCCAGATACGCAGTATTTT	CASSQGQPDTQYF
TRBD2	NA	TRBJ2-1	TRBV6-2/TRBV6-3	TGTGCCAGCAATTACGGGACTAGCGGGAGGACTTGGGAGCAGTTCTTC	CASNYGTSGRTWEQFF
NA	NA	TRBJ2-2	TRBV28	TGTGCCAGCAGTTTGAAGCCCGGGGAGCTGTTTTTT	CASSLKPGELFF
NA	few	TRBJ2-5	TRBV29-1	TGCAGCGTCGAAACAGGTTTTACAGAGACCCAGTACTTC	CSVETGFTETQYF
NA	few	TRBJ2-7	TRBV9	TGTGCCAGCAGCCCCCCGGGGTTATCCGAGCAGTACTTC	CASSPPGLSEQYF
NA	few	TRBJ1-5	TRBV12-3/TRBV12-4	TGTGCCAGCAGTTTAGCCGGGTTCAATCAGCCCCAGCATTTT	CASSLAGFNQPQHF
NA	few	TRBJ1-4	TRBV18	TGTGCCAGCTCTCAAGGAACAGGTGAAAAACTGTTTTTT	CASSQGTGEKLFF
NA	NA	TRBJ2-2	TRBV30	TGTGCCTGGACAAAGTTATGGGCGAACACCGGGGAGCTGTTTTTT	CAWTKLWANTGELFF
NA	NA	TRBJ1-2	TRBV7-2	TGTGCCAGCAGCCCCCCGGCCGGAGGGCGCTCGGATGGCTACACCTTC	CASSPPAGGRSDGYTF
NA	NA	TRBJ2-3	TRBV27	TGTGCCAGCAGAACCACTAGCACAGATACGCAGTATTTT	CASRTTSTDTQYF
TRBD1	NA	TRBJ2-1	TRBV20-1	TGCAGTGGCCACATCCACGGACAGGTAGACAATGAGCAGTTCTTC	CSGHIHGQVDNEQFF
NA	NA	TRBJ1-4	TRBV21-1	TGTGCCAGCAGAGGACCGGGTAATGAAAAACTGTTTTTT	CASRGPGNEKLFF
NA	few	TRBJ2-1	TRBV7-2	TGTGCCAGCAGGTCTGGGGGGACGGTCTACAATGAGCAGTTCTTC	CASRSGGTVYNEQFF
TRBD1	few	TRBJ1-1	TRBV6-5	TGTGCCAGCGCAGAACAGGGGCCCGCCGCTTTCTTT	CASAEQGPAAFF
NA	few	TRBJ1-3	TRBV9	TGTGCCAGCAGCGTTCTCCCGGCGGAGGGGGGTAGCTCTGGAAACACCATATATTTT	CASSVLPAEGGSSGNTIYF
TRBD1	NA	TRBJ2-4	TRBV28	TGTGCCAGCAGTTTATTGGGACAGGGAGGCATTCAGTACTTC	CASSLLGQGGIQYF
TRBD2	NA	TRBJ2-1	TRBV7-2	TGTGCCAGCAGCTTAGCGCGGACTAGCGGGAGTGGTAATGAGCAGTTCTTC	CASSLARTSGSGNEQFF
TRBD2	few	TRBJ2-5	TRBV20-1	TGCAGTGCTCCTCGGGGACTAGCGGGAGGGCCTCGAGAGACCCAGTACTTC	CSAPRGLAGGPRETQYF
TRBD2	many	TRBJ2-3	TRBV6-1	TGTGCCAGCTATAGCGGGGGCGCTGGCACAGATACGCAGTATTTT	CASYSGGAGTDTQYF
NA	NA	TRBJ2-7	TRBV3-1	TGTGCCAGCAGCCAGGGGGAACACTCCTACGAGCAGTACTTC	CASSQGEHSYEQYF
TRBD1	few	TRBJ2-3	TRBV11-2	TGTGCCAGCAGCCGCGACAGGGCCGGGGATACGCAGTATTTT	CASSRDRAGDTQYF
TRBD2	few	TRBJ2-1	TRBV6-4	TGTGCCAGCAGTCTTACGGGACTAGCGGTCGATGAGCAGTTCTTC	CASSLTGLAVDEQFF